This passage covers 27 T cell receptor beta chains from one sample sequenced in a study of siplizumab effects on memory and regulatory T cells. Sequencing was performed with immunoSEQ multiplex PCR; in TCRdb, only in-frame clones are kept and a portion is missing. Among over 85,000 clones listed, around 94% were seen once. Sample: non-Treg CD4+ T cells sorted from blood. These receptors were collected from a human donor in good health.

This rearrangement joins TRBV18 to TRBJ2-7, with D possibly TRBD2 on 7 matching bases. Trimming removed 5 bases at V and 3 bases at J, with 11 bases between. Germline V CDR1 and CDR2: KGHSH, LQKENI. The CDR3 runs 13 residues. The CDR3 DNA sequence: TGTGCCAGCTCAAGCGGGACATACTACGAGCAGTACTTC. It specifies CASSSGTYYEQYF.

V gene TRBV9 combines with J gene TRBJ2-7, with D uncertain. The V and J ends lost 4 bases and 2 bases respectively, with 13 bases between them. CDR1 is SGDLS and CDR2 is YYNGEE in the germline V gene. The CDR3 contains 14 residues. The CDR3 DNA sequence: TGTGCCAGCAGCCCGAGGCCACGGGCCTACGAGCAGTACTTC. This gives the protein CASSPRPRAYEQYF.

The genes are TRBV5-1 and TRBJ1-1, with TRBD1 matching 8 bases. CDR1 SGHRS and CDR2 YFSETQ come from the germline V gene. The junction had 8 bases not matched to a gene; V was cut back by 2 bases and J by 5 bases. The CDR3 length is 15 residues. The DNA for the CDR3 is TGCGCCAGCAGCTTATCCCCAGGACAGGGTACTGAAGCTTTCTTT. Residues: CASSLSPGQGTEAFF.

This chain connects TRBV7-2 to TRBJ2-7; no clear D. V lost 4 bases and J lost 6, with 13 bases in between. The CDR3 consists of 13 residues. Germline V gene lookup returns CDR1 SGHTA and CDR2 FQGNSA. The CDR3 reads CASSSVPESEQYF. DNA of the CDR3: TGTGCCAGCAGCTCGGTACCAGAGAGCGAGCAGTACTTC. The whole variable domain, filled in from reference TRBV7-2 and TRBJ2-7, reads GAGVSQSPSNKVTEKGKDVELRCDPISGHTALYWYRQSLGQGLEFLIYFQGNSAPDKSGLPSDRFSAERTGGSVSTLTIQRTQQEDSAVYLCASSSVPESEQYFGPGTRLTVT.

This clone was observed a single time. The genes are TRBV2 and TRBJ1-6, with TRBD1 as a possible D gene (6 bases). Germline CDR1 reads SNHLY; CDR2 reads FYNNEI. V was pared by 6 bases and J by 7 bases, with 13 bases between. This CDR3 is built from 14 residues. CDR3 residues: CASRSRDINSPLHF. The CDR3, as DNA: TGTGCCAGCAGGTCCCGGGACATCAATTCACCCCTCCACTTT.

The chain has TRBV30 and TRBJ1-1; D gene uncertain. Germline CDR1 and CDR2: GTSNPN and SVGIG (reference sequence). Trimming cost V 2 bases and J 2 bases, with 6 bases left between them. This CDR3 spans 12 amino acids. CDR3 protein: CAWSRRNTEAFF. CDR3 coding DNA: TGTGCCTGGAGTCGTAGAAACACTGAAGCTTTCTTT.

This sequence joins TRBV30 and TRBJ1-6, with D unclear. The germline CDR1 and CDR2 sequences are GTSNPN and SVGIG (reference sequence). Deletions cut 0 bases from V and 0 bases from J, with 12 bases between. The CDR3 consists of 17 residues. CDR3 region: CAWSVPDPSSYNSPLHF. The CDR3 DNA is TGTGCCTGGAGTGTACCGGACCCGAGCTCCTATAATTCACCCCTCCACTTT.

This chain uses TRBV19 with TRBJ2-3, with D perhaps matching TRBD2 (6 bases). The CDR3 consists of 14 residues. Germline V lookup: CDR1 LNHDA, CDR2 SQIVND (reference sequence). Trimming removed 3 bases at V and 2 bases at J, with 9 bases between. The CDR3 is CASSMGGITDTQYF. CDR3 nucleotide sequence: TGTGCCAGTAGTATGGGCGGGATCACAGATACGCAGTATTTT.

As to this clone: A read error may produce the germline difference seen at one junction end. The chain has TRBV7-7 and TRBJ2-2; TRBD2 might be the D (5 bases). The CDR3 totals 16 residues. Germline V gives CDR1 SSHAT, CDR2 FNYEAQ (reference sequence). CDR3 nucleotides: TGTGCTAGCAGCTTTGCGGGCCCGATGGGGACCGGGGAGCTGTTTTTT. Amino acids: CASSFAGPMGTGELFF.

The genes are TRBV5-4 and TRBJ1-2; possible D gene TRBD1, 5 bases. Trimming pared 5 bases from V and 2 bases from J, leaving 22 bases between. CDR1 is SGHNT and CDR2 is YYREEE in the germline V gene (reference sequence). The CDR3 totals 17 residues. CDR3 in amino acids: CASSSPGRGWGNYGYTF. The DNA for the CDR3 is TGTGCCAGCAGTTCACCCGGCCGGGGTTGGGGGAACTATGGCTACACCTTC.

The chain has TRBV30 and TRBJ2-3; D may match TRBD1 or TRBD2 (5 bases each). The CDR3 contains 13 residues. Germline lookup yields CDR1 GTSNPN and CDR2 SVGIG (reference sequence). Trimming removed 8 bases from V and 4 bases from J, with 16 bases in between. The CDR3 region is CAVPMGVSDTQYF. The CDR3 DNA sequence: TGTGCCGTGCCGATGGGGGTATCAGATACGCAGTATTTT.

The chain combines TRBV23-1 with TRBJ1-5; D is ambiguous. TRBV23-1 is assigned to the ORF class and has an uncertain function. This CDR3 is 15 amino acids long. V lost 3 bases to trimming and J lost 2 bases, with 11 bases between them. As DNA, the CDR3 is TGCGCCAGCAGTCACGTGGACCAGGGCAATCAGCCCCAGCATTTT. Translation: CASSHVDQGNQPQHF.

This clone was counted a few times. The rearrangement uses TRBV25-1 and TRBJ2-3; TRBD2 might be the D (6 bases). Per germline, CDR1 MGHDK and CDR2 SYGVNS. The V and J ends lost 4 bases and 4 bases respectively, with 12 bases between them. The CDR3 has 14 amino acids. CDR3 coding DNA: TGTGCCAGCAGTGGAGGGACTCGCCCAGATACGCAGTATTTT. Translation gives CASSGGTRPDTQYF.

The chain uses TRBV6-5 and TRBJ1-2, with a weak D call TRBD1 (5 bases). The germline gives CDR1 MNHEY, CDR2 SVGAGI. This CDR3 is 14 amino acids long. Trimming took off 2 bases at V and 0 bases at J, with 7 bases between the two ends. CDR3 in amino acids: CASSYRGTNYGYTF. CDR3 bases: TGTGCCAGCAGTTACAGGGGAACTAACTATGGCTACACCTTC.

V usage is TRBV18 and J usage is TRBJ1-2; D may be TRBD1 (6 bases). The CDR3 is 17 amino acids. The V gene lost 6 bases and the J gene lost 5 bases, with 25 bases spanning the gap. Germline V CDR1 and CDR2: KGHSH, LQKENI. The CDR3 spells CASSPKTNTGSEYGYTF. The CDR3 DNA reads as TGTGCCAGCTCGCCGAAAACTAATACAGGGTCCGAATATGGCTACACCTTC. The entire variable domain, with the rest obtained from reference TRBV18 and TRBJ1-2, is as follows: NAGVMQNPRHLVRRRGQEARLRCSPMKGHSHVYWYRQLPEEGLKFMVYLQKENIIDESGMPKERFSAEFPKEGPSILRIQQVVRGDSAAYFCASSPKTNTGSEYGYTFGSGTRLTVV.

This sequence joins TRBV19 and TRBJ1-1; D gene ambiguous. CDR1 is LNHDA, CDR2 SQIVND, per germline (reference sequence). CDR3 length: 12 amino acids. Trimming removed 4 bases at V and 6 bases at J, with 9 bases between. The CDR3 loop is CASSNIGSEAFF. CDR3 sequence (DNA): TGTGCCAGTAGTAATATCGGATCTGAAGCTTTCTTT.

The rearrangement uses TRBV11-3 and TRBJ2-3; D is unclear. There are 12 residues in the CDR3. Looked up from germline, CDR1 is SGHNT and CDR2 is YENEEA. Trimming stripped 3 bases from V and 3 bases from J, with 4 bases between. The CDR3 is CASSLSTDTQYF. The CDR3 DNA follows: TGTGCCAGCAGCTTGAGTACAGATACGCAGTATTTT.

The chain couples TRBV11-2 to TRBJ2-5; 15 bases align to TRBD2. The germline V gene encodes CDR1 SGHAT and CDR2 FQNNGV. The CDR3 loop spans 18 amino acids. With V trimmed by 3 bases and J by 5 bases, 10 bases remained unmatched. CDR3 residues: CASSFPPGLAGGWETQYF. CDR3 DNA sequence: TGTGCCAGCAGCTTCCCCCCGGGACTAGCGGGAGGTTGGGAGACCCAGTACTTC.

This clone was observed once. This CDR3 is CAWSRDTRGEQYF. CDR3 in DNA: TGTGCCTGGAGCCGGGACACCCGTGGGGAGCAGTACTTC. The V call is TRBV30, the J call TRBJ2-7; possible D gene TRBD1, 6 bases. Trimming shortened V by 3 bases and J by 7 bases, and 16 bases separated the two germline ends. The CDR3 spans 13 residues. Germline V gives CDR1 GTSNPN, CDR2 SVGIG (reference sequence).

The rearrangement uses TRBV5-1 and TRBJ2-2; D perhaps matches TRBD1 (6 bases). The CDR3 has 15 amino acids. Trimming left V 1 base short and J 3 bases short, with 10 bases between. Germline V gene lookup returns CDR1 SGHRS and CDR2 YFSETQ. The CDR3 nucleotides are TGCGCCAGCAGCTTGAGCCAGGGGCACACCGGGGAGCTGTTTTTT. Amino acids: CASSLSQGHTGELFF.

The chain joins TRBV11-2 to TRBJ1-5, with 8 bases aligning to TRBD1. This CDR3 spans 15 amino acids. Trimming removed 5 bases from V and 2 bases from J; junction bases left unmatched: 5. Germline CDR1 and CDR2: SGHAT and FQNNGV. This CDR3 reads CASSVTGGGNQPQHF. The CDR3 DNA follows: TGTGCCAGCAGCGTAACAGGGGGAGGCAATCAGCCCCAGCATTTT.

The chain joins TRBV19 to TRBJ2-7; D possibly corresponds to TRBD2 (5 bases). The germline V and J ends were trimmed by 3 bases and 4 bases, with 13 bases remaining between them. Germline assignment: CDR1 LNHDA and CDR2 SQIVND (reference sequence). The CDR3 has 14 amino acids. The DNA for the CDR3 is TGTGCCAGTAGTATTCAAGCGGAGAATTACGAGCAGTACTTC. Translation: CASSIQAENYEQYF.

The gene calls are TRBV19 and TRBJ2-1; D uncertain. The CDR3 is 13 amino acids. Between the trimmed V and J ends, which lost 4 bases and 7 bases, there was a span of 11 bases. Germline V gives CDR1 LNHDA, CDR2 SQIVND (reference sequence). CDR3 sequence reads: CASSTVNGNEQFF. The CDR3 nucleotides read TGTGCCAGTAGTACCGTTAATGGTAATGAGCAGTTCTTC.

V gene TRBV13 combines with J gene TRBJ2-2; weak D call: TRBD2 (5 bases). The CDR3 is 15 residues long. Germline V CDR1 and CDR2: PRHDT, FYEKMQ (reference sequence). V lost 0 bases to trimming and J lost 4 bases, with 9 bases between them. CDR3 protein: CASSLGVRGTGELFF. The CDR3 region has the DNA TGTGCCAGCAGCTTAGGGGTACGGGGCACCGGGGAGCTGTTTTTT.

The chain has TRBV5-4 and TRBJ1-3; the D gene is possibly TRBD1 (5 bases). V was cut by 0 bases and J by 2 bases, with 9 bases left in between. Germline CDR1 SGHNT, CDR2 YYREEE (reference sequence). The CDR3 is 15 amino acids. The CDR3 loop reads CASSLGGGAGNTIYF. CDR3 DNA: TGTGCCAGCAGCTTGGGAGGAGGGGCTGGAAACACCATATATTTT. The full variable domain, in which reference TRBV5-4 and TRBJ1-3 provide the parts outside the CDR3, is ETGVTQSPTHLIKTRGQQVTLRCSSQSGHNTVSWYQQALGQGPQFIFQYYREEENGRGNFPPRFSGLQFPNYSSELNVNALELDDSALYLCASSLGGGAGNTIYFGEGSWLTVV.

This clone was seen only a few times. The chain links TRBV5-8 to TRBJ1-5; D uncertain. This CDR3 has 15 residues. Trimming took off 0 bases at V and 0 bases at J, with 7 bases between the two ends. Germline-derived CDR1 and CDR2 are SGHTS and YDEGEE. In DNA, the CDR3 is TGTGCCAGCAGCTTGGGTCAGTATAGCAATCAGCCCCAGCATTTT. This gives the protein CASSLGQYSNQPQHF.

The J gene is TRBJ1-1, the V gene TRBV28; D is unclear. Germline-derived CDR1 and CDR2 are MDHEN and SYDVKM. With 4 bases removed from V and 5 bases from J, the gap between germline ends came to 8 bases. This CDR3 region has 12 residues. CDR3 DNA sequence: TGTGCCAGCAGTTCCCGGGGAACTGAAGCTTTCTTT. Protein product: CASSSRGTEAFF.